The T cell receptor beta chain described here comes from a study of blood T cell repertoires in COVID-19. At the level of the study: PBMCs, B-cell-depleted T cells, or T cells were the source of the cDNA or gDNA that made up the material.

TCRdb keeps only in-frame clones here, not all; method: immunoSEQ multiplex PCR. The sample carries about 140,000 clones, about nine tenths recorded once. CDR1 is MNHEY and CDR2 is SVGEGT in the germline V gene. The V and J ends lost 6 bases and 3 bases, in that order; junction bases with no gene match: 12. This CDR3 is 16 amino acids long. This receptor was obtained from a woman older than 75 with acute or convalescent COVID-19. This chain uses TRBV6-2 or TRBV6-3 with TRBJ2-3; TRBD2 agrees at 7 bases. What was sequenced was peripheral blood. The CDR3 sequence: CASSRRGGEKTDTQYF. The CDR3 DNA is TGTGCCAGCAGCCGACGCGGGGGAGAGAAGACAGATACGCAGTATTTT.